This T cell receptor beta chain was profiled in a study of regulatory dendritic cells for organ transplantation. Notes on the study in general: Memory CD8+ clonal expansion seemed more limited with regulatory than mature dendritic cells.

Clones were sequenced by immunoSEQ multiplex PCR, and TCRdb holds only the in-frame ones, with some missing. The repertoire includes 30,000 to 40,000 clones, 85% to 90% of them detected once, and roughly 0.065% sits in the top ten. Trimming pared 0 bases from V and 11 bases from J, leaving 13 bases between. The CDR3 has 13 residues. Germline-derived CDR1 and CDR2 are SGHDN and FVKESK. A remark on this clone: What it binds is not known.

Memory T cells were CD45RO+, naive were CD45RA+, sorted by FACS. The receptor's source is a human donor in good health. V gene TRBV14 combines with J gene TRBJ1-1; D may be TRBD1 (5 bases). Sequenced material: naive CD4+ T cells from blood. Subset defined: CD45RA+ naive T cells. The CDR3 region has the DNA TGTGCCAGCAGCCAAGATACCAGGGTGCTGGCTTTCTTT. Protein sequence: CASSQDTRVLAFF.